The 30 T cell receptor beta chains presented below share a single source sample, sequenced in a study of PD-L1 blockade in urothelial cancer. Time point reported: peripheral blood 6 weeks after treatment start. Only in-frame clones appear in the TCRdb table, and some are missing; sequencing was by immunoSEQ multiplex PCR. The table records more than 90,000 clones, approximately 87% of them present only once. The sequencing here drew on PBMCs, taken around atezolizumab (anti-PD-L1) treatment. These receptors originate from a man between 65 and 85 years old with urothelial cancer.

The rearrangement links TRBV9 to TRBJ2-5; 9 bases are shared with TRBD2. The V gene end was trimmed by 4 bases and the J gene end by 5 bases; junction bases not matched to a gene: 12. The CDR3 length is 16 residues. Germline V gene lookup returns CDR1 SGDLS and CDR2 YYNGEE. CDR3 coding DNA: TGTGCCAGCAGCCCAGGGGAGCGGGAGGCGGGGGAGACCCAGTACTTC. Amino acid sequence: CASSPGEREAGETQYF.

The J gene is TRBJ1-4, the V gene TRBV7-9; the D gene is possibly TRBD1 (6 bases). V was shortened by 4 bases and J by 8 bases, with 17 bases between the two germline ends. The CDR3 has 15 residues. CDR1 and CDR2 from the germline V gene are SEHNR and FQNEAQ (reference sequence). Here the CDR3 reads CASSSLAGEGEKLFF. The CDR3 bases are TGTGCCAGCAGCTCCCTCGCAGGGGAGGGAGAAAAACTGTTTTTT.

This clone was seen just once. The chain carries TRBV7-8 and TRBJ2-7; TRBD1 is a possible D gene (5 bases). Looked up from germline, CDR1 is SGHVS and CDR2 is FQNEAQ. Trimming shortened V by 2 bases and J by 5 bases, and 13 bases separated the two germline ends. CDR3 length: 14 amino acids. CDR3 amino acids: CASSLLTEFDEQYF. CDR3 bases: TGTGCCAGCAGCTTACTGACAGAGTTCGACGAGCAGTACTTC.

The chain links TRBV12-5 to TRBJ1-1, with D perhaps TRBD1 (6 bases). This CDR3 contains 14 residues. The V and J ends lost 4 bases and 4 bases respectively, with 13 bases between them. Germline V gene sequence: CDR1 LGHNT, CDR2 FRNRAP. The CDR3: CASGSGVSFTEAFF. The DNA of the CDR3 is TGTGCTAGTGGTTCAGGGGTTTCGTTCACTGAAGCTTTCTTT.

The chain combines TRBV4-2 with TRBJ2-3; TRBD2 matches at 8 bases. Germline CDR1 reads LGHNA; CDR2 reads YNFKEQ. V shed 0 bases and J 6 bases; nucleotides not matched to a gene: 11. This CDR3 is built from 17 residues. In DNA form, the CDR3 reads TGTGCCAGCAGCCAAGATCGCCCCGGGGGGGCTGTGGATACGCAGTATTTT. Encoded protein: CASSQDRPGGAVDTQYF.

The J gene is TRBJ2-7, the V gene TRBV14; a possible D gene is TRBD1 (6 bases). This CDR3 has 13 amino acids. V was shortened by 4 bases and J by 5 bases, with 12 bases between the two germline ends. Germline values: CDR1 SGHDN, CDR2 FVKESK. CDR3: CASSPRGFDEQYF. The CDR3 coding sequence is TGTGCCAGCAGCCCTAGGGGGTTCGACGAGCAGTACTTC.

J is TRBJ1-2 and V is TRBV6-5; TRBD1 matches 8 bases. Germline V gene sequence: CDR1 MNHEY, CDR2 SVGAGI. The CDR3 contains 13 residues. V dropped 5 bases and J dropped 2; count of bases not matched to a gene: 1. The CDR3 sequence: CASSRDRNYGYTF. CDR3 sequence (DNA): TGTGCCAGCAGTCGGGACAGGAACTATGGCTACACCTTC.

This clone occurred many times. The gene calls are TRBV29-1 and TRBJ1-2; D is unclear. V was pared by 5 bases and J by 4 bases, with 8 bases between. CDR1 and CDR2 (germline): SQVTM, ANQGSEA. The CDR3 runs to 11 residues. DNA for the CDR3: TGCAGCGTTACAGCAGGCTATGGCTACACCTTC. Translating it yields CSVTAGYGYTF.

The rearrangement uses TRBV6-1 and TRBJ2-2, with a weak D call TRBD1 (6 bases). Per germline, CDR1 MNHNS and CDR2 SASEGT. The CDR3 covers 15 residues. Trimming took 4 bases from V and 1 from J, leaving 10 bases between them. As DNA, the CDR3 is TGTGCCAGCAGTGTCCGGACAGAGAACACCGGGGAGCTGTTTTTT. Translation: CASSVRTENTGELFF.

CDR3 sequence reads: CASSIRGTDTNYGYTF. In DNA form, the CDR3 reads TGTGCCAGTAGTATCCGCGGGACGGACACTAACTATGGCTACACCTTC. This chain uses TRBV19 with TRBJ1-2; a weak D match, TRBD1 (5 bases). CDR3 length equals 16 residues. V shed 3 bases and J shed 0 bases, with 14 bases lying between them. Germline V gene data show CDR1 as LNHDA and CDR2 as SQIVND (reference sequence).

The rearrangement uses TRBV7-2 and TRBJ1-1, with 8 bases identical to TRBD1. CDR3 length: 16 amino acids. J gave up 2 bases and V 3 bases, and 8 bases lay outside the gene matches. Germline lookup yields CDR1 SGHTA and CDR2 FQGNSA. The CDR3 spells CASSLFGQGSNTEAFF. CDR3 nucleotide sequence: TGTGCCAGCAGCTTGTTCGGACAGGGATCTAACACTGAAGCTTTCTTT.

This sequence joins TRBV19 and TRBJ2-1; 7 bases align to TRBD2. Looked up from germline, CDR1 is LNHDA and CDR2 is SQIVND (reference sequence). This CDR3 region has 17 residues. Germline trimming cut 3 bases from V and 8 bases from J; bases unmatched to any gene: 16. DNA of the CDR3: TGTGCCAGTAGTATGGTGGTGCGGGCGGGAGAAGGGGATGAGCAGTTCTTC. This translates into CASSMVVRAGEGDEQFF.

This sequence joins TRBV2 and TRBJ2-7; 11 bases agree with TRBD2. The ends lost 1 base at V and 5 bases at J; junction bases unmatched: 7. Germline CDR1 SNHLY, CDR2 FYNNEI. This CDR3 has 16 amino acids. Here the CDR3 reads CASSEGIAGGQNEQYF. For the CDR3, the DNA is TGTGCCAGCAGTGAAGGAATAGCGGGGGGGCAAAACGAGCAGTACTTC.

J is TRBJ1-3 and V is TRBV30, with 8 positions matching TRBD1. Germline V gene sequence: CDR1 GTSNPN, CDR2 SVGIG (reference sequence). J gave up 0 bases and V 7 bases, and 2 bases lay outside the gene matches. This CDR3 is 13 amino acids long. The CDR3 DNA reads TGTGCCTACGGGACAGGCTCTGGAAACACCATATATTTT. Translated, it gives CAYGTGSGNTIYF.

V gene TRBV27 combines with J gene TRBJ2-2; 10 bases are a match to TRBD1. The CDR3 is 16 amino acids. From germline, CDR1 is MNHEY and CDR2 SMNVEV (reference sequence). Trimming took 6 bases from V and 4 from J; bases not matched to a gene: 8. The CDR3 DNA follows: TGTGCCAGCAGGAGGGACAGGGGAGGGGTCACCGGGGAGCTGTTTTTT. It is translated as CASRRDRGGVTGELFF.

This clone has a handful of counts. The chain has TRBV11-2 and TRBJ2-1; the match to TRBD2 covers 12 bases. The CDR3 covers 14 residues. Trimming removed 0 bases from V and 14 bases from J; junction bases left unmatched: 5. The germline V gene encodes CDR1 SGHAT and CDR2 FQNNGV. The CDR3 DNA sequence: TGTGCCAGCAGCTTAGACGGACTAGCGGGGATAAAGTTCTTC. This encodes CASSLDGLAGIKFF.

The genes are TRBV10-3 and TRBJ1-2, with D maybe TRBD1 (6 bases). The CDR3 covers 14 residues. Per germline, CDR1 ENHRY and CDR2 SYGVKD. Trimming shortened V by 0 bases and J by 2 bases, and 7 bases separated the two germline ends. The CDR3 nucleotides are TGTGCCATCAGTGAGTCAACAGGGAACTATGGCTACACCTTC. Translating it yields CAISESTGNYGYTF.

The chain uses TRBV6-1 and TRBJ2-7; unclear D gene. Germline CDR1 MNHNS, CDR2 SASEGT. The CDR3 runs 12 residues. Trimming removed 1 base at V and 4 bases at J, with 5 bases between. Written as DNA, the CDR3 is TGTGCCAGCAGTGAAGATCAGTACGAGCAGTACTTC. Translating it yields CASSEDQYEQYF.

The chain is built from TRBV6-5 and TRBJ2-1; TRBD2 agrees at 8 bases. This CDR3 has 15 residues. With 3 bases clipped from V and 4 bases from J, the junction kept 5 bases outside the gene matches. Germline CDR1 and CDR2: MNHEY and SVGAGI. The CDR3 here is CASSYGLAQYNEQFF. The CDR3 DNA reads as TGTGCCAGCAGTTATGGACTAGCTCAATACAATGAGCAGTTCTTC.

The J gene is TRBJ2-7, the V gene TRBV10-3, with TRBD1 matching over 10 bases. The V segment lost 0 bases and the J segment 5 bases; nucleotides outside the gene matches: 7. The CDR3 runs 16 residues. Germline CDR1 ENHRY, CDR2 SYGVKD. The CDR3 here is CAISESDGTGDHEQYF. CDR3 nucleotides: TGTGCCATCAGTGAGTCAGATGGGACAGGGGACCACGAGCAGTACTTC.

The chain combines TRBV25-1 with TRBJ1-5; 7 nucleotides match TRBD1. V lost 8 bases and J lost 5; bases outside the gene matches: 15. The length of the CDR3 is 16 residues. The germline CDR1 and CDR2 sequences are MGHDK and SYGVNS. CDR3 sequence (DNA): TGTGCCAGCCTTTTTTCGGCAGGGGGGCCCTATCAGCCCCAGCATTTT. Translated: CASLFSAGGPYQPQHF.

The chain combines TRBV15 with TRBJ2-7, with D possibly TRBD2 on 5 matching bases. The CDR3 is 14 amino acids. V lost 3 bases and J lost 5, with 14 bases in between. Germline lookup yields CDR1 LNHNV and CDR2 YYDKDF (reference sequence). The CDR3 DNA is TGTGCCACCAGCAGGGGAAGGGAGCTCCACGAGCAGTACTTC. It yields the protein CATSRGRELHEQYF.

The chain has TRBV2 and TRBJ1-4; tentative D call: TRBD1 (6 bases). This CDR3 is built from 11 residues. The ends were cut back, 5 bases at V and 14 bases at J, with 12 bases in the middle. CDR1 SNHLY and CDR2 FYNNEI come from the germline V gene. Here the CDR3 DNA reads TGTGCCAGCAGTTACGACAGGCCCCTGTTTTTT. It yields the protein CASSYDRPLFF.

This clone was seen only once. The chain has TRBV6-1 and TRBJ1-2, with TRBD1 as a possible D gene (6 bases). The CDR3 is 13 residues long. The germline V gene has CDR1 MNHNS and CDR2 SASEGT. Trimming removed 10 bases from V and 4 bases from J, with 16 bases in between. CDR3 bases: TGTGCCACAGGCAGCGGGGGCCCCTATGGCTACACCTTC. Encoded protein: CATGSGGPYGYTF.

This CDR3 reads CASLLSDQPQHF. CDR3 nucleotides: TGTGCCAGCTTGCTCAGCGACCAGCCCCAGCATTTT. The chain recombines TRBV6-1 with TRBJ1-5; no clear D. The germline V gene has CDR1 MNHNS and CDR2 SASEGT. V was pared by 8 bases and J by 7 bases, with 12 bases between. The CDR3 has 12 amino acids.

J is TRBJ1-2 and V is TRBV19; D is undetermined. Trimming pared 4 bases from V and 5 bases from J, leaving 23 bases between. The germline gives CDR1 LNHDA, CDR2 SQIVND (reference sequence). This CDR3 has 17 residues. CDR3 residues: CASSNTPQPYLSYGYTF. DNA of the CDR3: TGTGCCAGTAGTAATACCCCACAGCCCTACCTCTCTTATGGCTACACCTTC.

The chain couples TRBV4-2 to TRBJ2-7; a weak D match, TRBD2 (5 bases). The CDR3 extends over 19 amino acids. V gave up 0 bases and J gave up 2 bases, with 23 bases separating them. Germline CDR1 reads LGHNA; CDR2 reads YNFKEQ. CDR3 DNA: TGTGCCAGCAGCCAAGATTTAAGTGGCGGAGCGGAACTCCCCTACGAGCAGTACTTC. Its translation is CASSQDLSGGAELPYEQYF.

The V gene is TRBV6-1, the J gene TRBJ2-7; 9 nucleotides agree with TRBD2. The CDR3 is 14 residues long. Germline assignment: CDR1 MNHNS and CDR2 SASEGT. V lost 1 base to trimming and J lost 5 bases; unmatched junction nucleotides: 3. The CDR3: CASSEGASGDEQYF. As DNA, the CDR3 is TGTGCCAGCAGTGAAGGGGCTAGCGGGGACGAGCAGTACTTC.

This rearrangement joins TRBV6-5 to TRBJ1-1, with 7 bases matching TRBD1. The ends lost 7 bases at V and 1 base at J; junction bases unmatched: 3. Germline-derived CDR1 and CDR2 are MNHEY and SVGAGI. CDR3 size: 13 residues. CDR3 nucleotide sequence: TGTGCCAGCAAGGGACAGCAGAACACTGAAGCTTTCTTT. Translation gives CASKGQQNTEAFF.

The chain couples TRBV7-2 to TRBJ2-1; TRBD2 agrees at 7 bases. Germline loops: CDR1 SGHTA, CDR2 FQGNSA. The CDR3 consists of 11 residues. V was clipped by 6 bases and J by 14 bases; unmatched bases: 7. The chain's CDR3 is CASSYGLEEFF. In DNA form, the CDR3 reads TGTGCCAGCAGTTACGGACTAGAGGAGTTCTTC. The variable domain in full, completed from reference TRBV7-2 and TRBJ2-1, reads GAGVSQSPSNKVTEKGKDVELRCDPISGHTALYWYRQSLGQGLEFLIYFQGNSAPDKSGLPSDRFSAERTGGSVSTLTIQRTQQEDSAVYLCASSYGLEEFFGPGTRLTVL.